The subject of this entry is one T cell receptor beta chain. The sample holds many counts of this clonotype. The specificity of this receptor is unknown. The sample holds no much larger clone one base away, and base qualities are not on file. This sample was taken from a study of T-cell reconstitution after alpha-beta-depleted transplantation in children (dated by TCRdb to the mid-2010s). Study-level background: The study quantitatively tracked T-cell immune reconstitution after TCRalphabeta/CD19-depleted allogeneic hematopoietic cell transplantation in children using TCR repertoire profiling.

Library method: PCR. TCRdb lists the instrument as Illumina HiSeq 2500. To normalize quantification of the TCRbeta repertoire, the TCR libraries were built with molecular barcoding that relied on unique molecular identifiers. The raw public reads went through TCRdb reprocessing: fastp at Q25, MiXCR clone calling, in-frame beta chains kept. Each entry merges the rows of one CDR3 protein and shows their most common DNA and genes. The sample table contains hundreds of thousands of distinct CDR3 sequences; only one count was recorded for about 11% of them. Approximately 28% of the sample goes to the ten largest clones. Reading the label with the study, this specimen's treatment or condition is: allogeneic hematopoietic cell transplantation with graft depleted of TCRalphabeta T cells and CD19 B cells. TCRalphabeta/CD19-depleted allogeneic hematopoietic cell grafts were given to the transplant recipients, all of whom were children.

The V end gives up 6 bases and the J end 7 bases, leaving 5 bases in the junction not matched to a gene. The germline V gene (reference sequence) sets CDR1 to MNHEY and CDR2 to SMNVEV. The CDR3 runs 13 residues from the cysteine to the phenylalanine. CDR3 DNA only is kept here, 39 bases in frame from base 1. Overall study results and their limits: The apparently early recovery of alphabetaT-cell counts about two months after transplant reportedly depended on only several hundred rapidly expanded clones that came from non-depleted graft cells. Hyperexpanded clone frequencies declined over subsequent months; after one year, T-cell counts and TCRbeta diversity were mostly attributed to newly produced T cells. In some patients, the high TCRbeta diversity seen at day 60 was put down to recipient T cells and intrathymic progenitors that had survived conditioning.

Rearrangement joined TRBV27 to TRBJ2-5; TRBD2 matches 10 bases in the middle. The clonotype comes from a child in the first two years of life with acute myeloid leukemia, due to receive a stem cell transplant. This material consisted of PBMCs, taken before TCRalphabeta/CD19-depleted stem cell transplant. The CDR3: CASRPSGSLTQYF. The nucleotides are TGTGCCAGCAGGCCTAGCGGGAGTTTGACCCAGTACTTC.